This TCR beta chain was recovered during a study of blood T cell repertoires in COVID-19. In the study overall: Acute and convalescent COVID-19 specimens originated in the United States, Italy and Spain. Sample material is recorded as cDNA or gDNA derived from T cells, B-cell-depleted T cells, or PBMCs.

In the original processing: Amplification of reference gene primers was used by the study to estimate nucleated cell counts. Sequencing used immunoSEQ multiplex PCR; TCRdb keeps in-frame clones, though not all of them. V, J and clone size derive from that table, while D and trimming were established from the DNA sequence. This sample yields about 74,000 clones, of which roughly 79% are seen a single time; roughly 21% belongs to the top ten. The CDR3 covers 16 residues. V was pared by 0 bases and J by 6 bases, with 8 bases of the junction left unmatched. The germline gives CDR1 LGHNA, CDR2 YSLEER. Sequences were obtained from peripheral blood. This TCR was recovered from a man between 65 and 85 years old with acute or convalescent COVID-19. This sequence joins TRBV4-3 and TRBJ2-7, with 10 nucleotides matching TRBD2. The CDR3 loop reads CASSQDAASGRSEQYF. CDR3 DNA: TGCGCCAGCAGCCAAGATGCGGCTAGCGGGAGATCCGAGCAGTACTTC.